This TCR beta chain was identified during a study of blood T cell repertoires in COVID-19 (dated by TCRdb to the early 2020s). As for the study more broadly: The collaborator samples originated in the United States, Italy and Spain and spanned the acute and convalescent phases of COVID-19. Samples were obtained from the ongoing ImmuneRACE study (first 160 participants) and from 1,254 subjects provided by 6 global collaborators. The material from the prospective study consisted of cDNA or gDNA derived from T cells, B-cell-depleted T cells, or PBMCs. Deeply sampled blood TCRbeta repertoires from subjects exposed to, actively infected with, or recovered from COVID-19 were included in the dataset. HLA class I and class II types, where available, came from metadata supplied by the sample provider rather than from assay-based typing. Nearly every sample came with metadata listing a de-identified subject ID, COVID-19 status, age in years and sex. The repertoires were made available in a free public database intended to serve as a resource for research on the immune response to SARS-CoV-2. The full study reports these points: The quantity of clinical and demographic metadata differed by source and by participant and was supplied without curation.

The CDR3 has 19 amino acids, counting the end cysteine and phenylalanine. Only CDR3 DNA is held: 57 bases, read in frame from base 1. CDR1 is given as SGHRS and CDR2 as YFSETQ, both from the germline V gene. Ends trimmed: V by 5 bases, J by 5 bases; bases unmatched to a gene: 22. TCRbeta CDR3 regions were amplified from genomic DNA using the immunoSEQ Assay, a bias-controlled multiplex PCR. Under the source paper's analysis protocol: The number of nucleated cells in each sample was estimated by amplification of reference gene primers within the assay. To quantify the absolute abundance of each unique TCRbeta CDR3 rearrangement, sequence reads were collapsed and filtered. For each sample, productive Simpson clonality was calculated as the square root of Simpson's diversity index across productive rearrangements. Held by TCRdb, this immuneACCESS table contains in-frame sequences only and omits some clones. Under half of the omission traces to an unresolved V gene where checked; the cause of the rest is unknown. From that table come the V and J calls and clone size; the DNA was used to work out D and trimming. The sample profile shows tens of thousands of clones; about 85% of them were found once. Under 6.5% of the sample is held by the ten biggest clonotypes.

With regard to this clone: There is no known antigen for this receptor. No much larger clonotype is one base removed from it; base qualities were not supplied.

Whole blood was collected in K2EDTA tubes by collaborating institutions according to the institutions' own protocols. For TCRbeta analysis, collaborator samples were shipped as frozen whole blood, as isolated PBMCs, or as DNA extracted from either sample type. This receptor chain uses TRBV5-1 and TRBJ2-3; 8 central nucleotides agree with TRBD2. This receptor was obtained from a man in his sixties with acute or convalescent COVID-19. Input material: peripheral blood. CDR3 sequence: CASSRSTARGAGVEDTQYF. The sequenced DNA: TGCGCCAGCAGTCGATCAACAGCGAGGGGAGCGGGAGTGGAAGATACGCAGTATTTT.